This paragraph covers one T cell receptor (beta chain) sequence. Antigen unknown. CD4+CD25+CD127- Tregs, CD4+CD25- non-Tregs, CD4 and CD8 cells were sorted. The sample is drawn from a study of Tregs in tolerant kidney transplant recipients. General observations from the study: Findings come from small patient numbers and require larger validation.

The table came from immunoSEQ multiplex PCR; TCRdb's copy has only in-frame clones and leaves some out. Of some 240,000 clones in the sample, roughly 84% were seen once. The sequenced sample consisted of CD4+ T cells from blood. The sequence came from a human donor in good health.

In DNA form, the CDR3 reads TGTGCCAGTAGTATGTCGACTAGCGGGGTTAACTGGCGGGTCCGGCAGTTCTTC. It specifies CASSMSTSGVNWRVRQFF. The chain uses TRBV19 and TRBJ2-1; 11 positions agree with TRBD2. This CDR3 spans 18 amino acids. The germline CDR1 and CDR2 sequences are LNHDA and SQIVND (reference sequence). With V trimmed by 3 bases and J by 12 bases, 19 bases remained unmatched. The full variable domain, with the rest looked up from reference TRBV19 and TRBJ2-1, is DGGITQSPKYLFRKEGQNVTLSCEQNLNHDAMYWYRQDPGQGLRLIYYSQIVNDFQKGDIAEGYSVSREKKESFPLTVTSAQKNPTAFYLCASSMSTSGVNWRVRQFFGPGTRLTVL.